Here is one TCR beta chain with its context. These data originate in a study of control samples from healthy donors and cancer patients. Produced via immunoSEQ multiplex PCR; TCRdb's table is partial and in-frame only. The sample shows approximately 160,000 clones, around 90% of them seen only once. CDR1 and CDR2 from the germline V gene are SEHNR and FQNEAQ (reference sequence). The CDR3 runs 12 residues. V lost 1 base and J lost 8, with 5 bases in between. The V call is TRBV7-9, the J call TRBJ1-4; weak D call: TRBD1 (5 bases). Sequenced input: blood. The TCR sequence derives from a woman aged 25 to 39 in good health. The CDR3 nucleotides read TGTGCCAGCAGCTTAGAGGGGGAAAAACTGTTTTTT. Its translation: CASSLEGEKLFF.